This TCR beta chain was recorded in a study of blood T cells in healthy people across ages. About the study: Per two T cells, about one barcoded beta molecule was captured through template switching. Overall study findings and caveats: Diversity estimates drawn from one million T cells were deemed underestimates.

Donation came from healthy Caucasian individuals in Russia who were aged 6 to 90. Researchers isolated at least 6 million PBMCs per sample. The CDR3 runs to 15 residues. The germline gives CDR1 MGHRA, CDR2 YSYEKL. The V end was cut by 1 base, the J end by 3 bases, with 12 bases between. PCR was performed a second time for 7 to 11 cycles using a sample-barcoded 5' primer and a J-beta primer mix. One entry per CDR3 protein results from TCRdb running MiXCR on the 5' RACE reads. Here the sample spans 540,000 or so distinct CDR3 sequences, 27% being singletons. Details on this clonotype: Its antigen is unidentified.

The sequencing sample was made of blood. J is TRBJ2-5 and V is TRBV4-1; maybe TRBD1 (6 bases). The receptor was isolated from an older woman in good health. In DNA, the CDR3 is TGCGCCAGCAGCCAAGCCGGACAGATCGAAGAGACCCAGTACTTC. Its protein is CASSQAGQIEETQYF.